The 14 T cell receptor beta chains below come from one sample, sequenced in a study of blood T cell repertoires in COVID-19. Only in-frame clones appear in the TCRdb table, and some are missing; sequencing was by immunoSEQ multiplex PCR. Of 80,000 or so clones listed, almost 85% are singletons. The sample was peripheral blood. These receptors came from a man older than 75 with acute or convalescent COVID-19.

The chain has TRBV30 and TRBJ1-2; 10 bases agree with TRBD1. Germline CDR1 is GTSNPN and CDR2 is SVGIG (reference sequence). The junction had 8 bases not matched to a gene; V was cut back by 0 bases and J by 7 bases. This CDR3 contains 15 residues. For the CDR3, the DNA is TGTGCCTGGAGTGTACAGACAGGGGGCGCAATTGGCTACACCTTC. Translating gives CAWSVQTGGAIGYTF.

The V and J genes are TRBV11-2 and TRBJ2-7, with D perhaps TRBD1 (5 bases). V lost 6 bases to trimming and J lost 0 bases, with 12 bases between them. This CDR3 region has 14 residues. The germline V gene has CDR1 SGHAT and CDR2 FQNNGV. CDR3 loop: CASSSRANSYEQYF. The CDR3 bases are TGTGCCAGCAGTTCCAGGGCTAACTCCTACGAGCAGTACTTC.

The chain couples TRBV5-1 to TRBJ1-1; perhaps TRBD1 as D (5 bases). V was clipped by 0 bases and J by 3 bases, with 9 bases between them. Germline values: CDR1 SGHRS, CDR2 YFSETQ. The CDR3 loop spans 14 amino acids. The CDR3 bases are TGCGCCAGCAGCTTGGCGGGGGAGGACACTGAAGCTTTCTTT. This codes for CASSLAGEDTEAFF.

This chain uses TRBV7-3 with TRBJ2-5, with D possibly TRBD2 on 5 matching bases. Germline V CDR1 and CDR2: SGHTA, FQGTGA. The ends were cut back, 5 bases at V and 1 base at J, with 8 bases in the middle. The CDR3 has 13 residues. The CDR3 DNA reads TGTGCCAGCAGCAGGGAGCCCCAAGAGACCCAGTACTTC. Its protein is CASSREPQETQYF.

By sample fraction, this clone is medium-sized (0.01 to 0.1%). This sample includes further DNA sequences coding for the same CDR3. The chain employs TRBV4-2 and TRBJ1-1; no firm D call. Deletions cut 0 bases from V and 1 base from J, with 3 bases between. Germline V CDR1 and CDR2: LGHNA, YNFKEQ. The CDR3 is 13 residues long. The CDR3, as DNA: TGTGCCAGCAGCCAAGACAGGAACACTGAAGCTTTCTTT. Translating it yields CASSQDRNTEAFF.

The chain combines TRBV6-1 with TRBJ2-7; a possible D gene is TRBD2 (6 bases). CDR3 length: 13 residues. Per the germline V gene, CDR1 is MNHNS and CDR2 is SASEGT. V lost 0 bases and J lost 7, with 10 bases in between. The chain's CDR3 is CASSEARGREQYF. The CDR3 bases are TGTGCCAGCAGTGAAGCGCGGGGCAGGGAGCAGTACTTC.

The chain uses TRBV3-1 (or the pseudogene TRBV3-2) and TRBJ1-6; weak D call: TRBD1 (5 bases). This CDR3 has 14 residues. The V gene lost 5 bases and the J gene lost 2 bases, with 7 bases spanning the gap. Germline CDR1 reads LGHDT; CDR2 reads YNNKEL (reference sequence). The CDR3 sequence is CASSAGTYNSPLHF. The CDR3 nucleotides are TGTGCCAGCAGCGCAGGGACCTATAATTCACCCCTCCACTTT.

The chain combines TRBV30 with TRBJ1-5; the match to TRBD1 covers 12 bases. The CDR3 contains 18 residues. V was clipped by 3 bases and J by 1 base; unmatched bases: 10. CDR1 and CDR2 from the germline V gene are GTSNPN and SVGIG (reference sequence). CDR3 in amino acids: CAWRVSGTGGFSNQPQHF. CDR3 coding DNA: TGTGCCTGGAGGGTCAGCGGGACAGGGGGCTTCAGCAATCAGCCCCAGCATTTT.

This sequence joins TRBV5-1 and TRBJ2-7, with 8 bases matching TRBD1. This CDR3 has 14 residues. V was clipped by 7 bases and J by 4 bases; unmatched bases: 10. Germline V lookup: CDR1 SGHRS, CDR2 YFSETQ. Here the CDR3 reads CASQYSGTGYEQYF. CDR3 bases: TGCGCCAGCCAATACTCCGGGACAGGATACGAGCAGTACTTC.

The V call is TRBV4-1, the J call TRBJ2-5, with 9 positions matching TRBD1. Germline CDR1 reads MGHRA; CDR2 reads YSYEKL. The length of the CDR3 is 15 residues. V lost 1 base to trimming and J lost 0 bases; unmatched junction nucleotides: 0. In nucleotides, the CDR3 is TGCGCCAGCAGCCAAGGGGACAGGGACCAAGAGACCCAGTACTTC. It codes for CASSQGDRDQETQYF.

The chain employs TRBV5-1 and TRBJ1-3; no definite D call. CDR1 is SGHRS, CDR2 YFSETQ, per germline. V lost 0 bases, J lost 0 bases, and 7 bases lay in between. The CDR3 length is 15 residues. The CDR3 protein is CASSLVGSSGNTIYF. The DNA of the CDR3 is TGCGCCAGCAGCTTGGTGGGGAGCTCTGGAAACACCATATATTTT.

The rearrangement joins TRBV20-1 to TRBJ2-5; D gene unclear. Germline V gene data show CDR1 as DFQATT and CDR2 as SNEGSKA (reference sequence). This CDR3 is 11 amino acids long. Trimming cost V 5 bases and J 7 bases, with 11 bases left between them. CDR3 residues: CSAGSSGTQYF. Written as DNA, the CDR3 is TGCAGTGCTGGGTCTTCGGGGACCCAGTACTTC.

Here the CDR3 reads CASSGDRARETQYF. CDR3 DNA sequence: TGTGCCAGCAGTGGGGACAGGGCTCGAGAGACCCAGTACTTC. The V call is TRBV2, the J call TRBJ2-5; 9 bases match TRBD1. Trimming removed 4 bases from V and 4 bases from J; junction bases left unmatched: 4. The CDR3 totals 14 residues. CDR1 and CDR2 from the germline V gene are SNHLY and FYNNEI.

The chain is built from TRBV6-4 and TRBJ1-4; tentatively, D is TRBD1 (6 bases). Germline V lookup: CDR1 MRHNA, CDR2 SNTAGT. The CDR3 runs 14 residues. V lost 2 bases to trimming and J lost 8 bases, with 12 bases between them. CDR3 loop: CASSDGQPGEKLFF. The CDR3 coding sequence is TGTGCCAGCAGTGACGGACAGCCGGGGGAAAAACTGTTTTTT.